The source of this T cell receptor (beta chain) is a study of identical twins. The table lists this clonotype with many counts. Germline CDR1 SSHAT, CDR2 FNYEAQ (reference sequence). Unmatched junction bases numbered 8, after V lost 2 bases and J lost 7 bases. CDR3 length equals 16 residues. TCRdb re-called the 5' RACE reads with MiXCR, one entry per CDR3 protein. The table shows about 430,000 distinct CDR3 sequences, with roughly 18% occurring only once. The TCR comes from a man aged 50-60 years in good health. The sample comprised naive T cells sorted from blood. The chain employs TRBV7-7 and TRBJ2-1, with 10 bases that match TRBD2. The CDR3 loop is CASSLNKREGLNEQFF. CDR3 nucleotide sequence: TGTGCCAGCAGCTTAAACAAGCGGGAGGGCCTAAATGAGCAGTTCTTC.